This record looks at one T cell receptor (beta chain) sequence and its context. Its antigen is not identified. Produced via immunoSEQ multiplex PCR; TCRdb's table is partial and in-frame only. The sample yields approximately 150,000 clones, under 95% seen once. The data originate from a study of T cell responses to AZD1222 COVID-19 vaccine. Whole-study results and caveats: Dominant CD4 TCR responses targeted spike regions 160-218 and 743-854. Mostly white British, mostly female donors; authors suggested clonal diversity may be underestimated.

This receptor was identified in an adult in good health. Source: peripheral blood, taken on day 0 of AZD1222 vaccination.

This CDR3 reads CASSLIPGGRNQPQHF. The CDR3 nucleotides are TGTGCCAGCAGCTTAATCCCAGGGGGGCGCAATCAGCCCCAGCATTTT. The chain uses TRBV11-3 and TRBJ1-5; 7 positions match TRBD1. Losses at the gene ends were 2 bases for V and 2 bases for J; bases not matched to a gene: 6. Germline V CDR1 and CDR2: SGHNT, YENEEA. This CDR3 spans 16 amino acids.